The 32 T cell receptor beta chains given below trace back to one sample, sequenced in a study of neoadjuvant anti-PD-1 for oral cavity cancer. Only in-frame clones appear in the TCRdb table, and some are missing; sequencing was by immunoSEQ multiplex PCR. This table holds 15,000 to 20,000 clones, over 65% found once. Here the sequenced sample was PBMCs, taken before nivolumab (anti-PD-1) treatment. The receptors originated from a person aged 40-85 years with oral cavity squamous cell carcinoma.

This clone was detected a few times. The chain combines TRBV19 with TRBJ2-2, with 8 bases fitting TRBD1. The germline V gene encodes CDR1 LNHDA and CDR2 SQIVND (reference sequence). V lost 9 bases and J lost 0; bases outside the gene matches: 3. The CDR3 sequence is 14 residues long. CDR3 loop: CASWTGTNTGELFF. The CDR3 DNA reads TGTGCCAGCTGGACAGGGACGAACACCGGGGAGCTGTTTTTT.

This clone has a single count. The chain has TRBV5-5 and TRBJ2-3, with TRBD1 as a possible D gene (5 bases). CDR1 and CDR2 (germline): SGHKS, YYEKEE (reference sequence). V lost 3 bases and J 2 bases, leaving 19 bases between the germline ends. This CDR3 spans 17 amino acids. CDR3 residues: CASSWGSPDPSTDTQYF. For the CDR3, the DNA is TGTGCCAGCAGCTGGGGCTCGCCGGATCCCTCCACAGATACGCAGTATTTT.

This sequence joins TRBV5-6 and TRBJ2-3; 9 nucleotides align to TRBD2. The germline V gene has CDR1 SGHDT and CDR2 YYEEEE. V shed 4 bases, J shed 5 bases, and the junction held 5 bases outside the gene matches. CDR3 size: 14 residues. The CDR3 protein is CASSLAGPGDTQYF. The CDR3 region has the DNA TGTGCCAGCAGCCTAGCGGGACCGGGAGATACGCAGTATTTT.

This clone was detected only once. The chain is built from TRBV6-1 and TRBJ1-5; the D gene is possibly TRBD1 (6 bases). The CDR3 spans 15 residues. Germline V CDR1 and CDR2: MNHNS, SASEGT. V dropped 2 bases and J dropped 0 bases, with 8 bases sitting between them. The CDR3 is CASSETGHSNQPQHF. CDR3 DNA: TGTGCCAGCAGTGAAACGGGACATAGCAATCAGCCCCAGCATTTT.

This clone came up a few times. J is TRBJ2-3 and V is TRBV5-6; D unresolved. This CDR3 has 14 amino acids. Trimming shortened V by 1 base and J by 2 bases, and 8 bases separated the two germline ends. The germline V gene has CDR1 SGHDT and CDR2 YYEEEE. The CDR3 spells CASSLNGNTDTQYF. For the CDR3, the DNA is TGTGCCAGCAGCTTGAACGGTAACACAGATACGCAGTATTTT.

This clone occurred a few times. The gene calls are TRBV9 and TRBJ2-3; D is perhaps TRBD1 or TRBD2 (5 bases each). V lost 4 bases and J lost 2, with 26 bases in between. The germline V gene encodes CDR1 SGDLS and CDR2 YYNGEE. The CDR3 length is 19 residues. As DNA, the CDR3 is TGTGCCAGCAGCCCCCTGGGACGGTTGGGGATTATTTCCACAGATACGCAGTATTTT. This translates into CASSPLGRLGIISTDTQYF.

V is TRBV15 and J is TRBJ2-5; D is unresolved. The germline gives CDR1 LNHNV, CDR2 YYDKDF (reference sequence). The germline V and J ends were trimmed by 1 base and 5 bases, with 8 bases remaining between them. This CDR3 region has 13 residues. The CDR3, as DNA: TGTGCCACCAGCAGAGTTGGGCCCGAGACCCAGTACTTC. Translation: CATSRVGPETQYF.

The V gene is TRBV10-3, the J gene TRBJ2-2; TRBD2 agrees at 8 bases. The CDR3 consists of 14 residues. The germline V gene encodes CDR1 ENHRY and CDR2 SYGVKD. J lost 6 bases, V lost 5 bases, and 5 bases had no gene match. Written as DNA, the CDR3 is TGTGCCATCAGTTCGGGACTAGTCGCCGGGGAGCTGTTTTTT. Protein product: CAISSGLVAGELFF.

The V call is TRBV6-1, the J call TRBJ1-5, with 8 bases that match TRBD1. CDR1 is MNHNS, CDR2 SASEGT, per germline. This CDR3 has 15 amino acids. V was clipped by 4 bases and J by 2 bases; unmatched bases: 4. The CDR3 bases are TGTGCCAGCAGTGCCGGACAGGGCGGCAATCAGCCCCAGCATTTT. Its translation: CASSAGQGGNQPQHF.

The chain carries TRBV30 and TRBJ2-5; maybe TRBD1 (5 bases). The V gene lost 3 bases and the J gene lost 4 bases, with 9 bases spanning the gap. The CDR3 extends over 12 amino acids. The germline V gene encodes CDR1 GTSNPN and CDR2 SVGIG (reference sequence). DNA for the CDR3: TGTGCCTGGAGCCCAGGGTTAGAGACCCAGTACTTC. Translation: CAWSPGLETQYF.

The V and J genes are TRBV6-1 and TRBJ2-1, with TRBD1 identical over 7 bases. CDR1 MNHNS and CDR2 SASEGT come from the germline V gene. The length of the CDR3 is 14 residues. V shed 6 bases, J shed 5 bases, and the junction held 7 bases outside the gene matches. The CDR3 nucleotides are TGTGCCAGCAGACTGACAGGGTTGAACAATGAGCAGTTCTTC. Translation gives CASRLTGLNNEQFF.

The chain joins TRBV28 to TRBJ1-1, with a weak D call TRBD1 (6 bases). In germline, CDR1 is MDHEN, CDR2 SYDVKM. This CDR3 comprises 15 residues. Trimming took 4 bases from V and 1 from J, leaving 13 bases between them. The CDR3 reads CASSSSGHQNTEAFF. The CDR3 DNA follows: TGTGCCAGCAGTTCCTCGGGACACCAGAACACTGAAGCTTTCTTT. Full variable domain (missing parts from reference TRBV28 and TRBJ1-1): DVKVTQSSRYLVKRTGEKVFLECVQDMDHENMFWYRQDPGLGLRLIYFSYDVKMKEKGDIPEGYSVSREKKERFSLILESASTNQTSMYLCASSSSGHQNTEAFFGQGTRLTVV.

The chain recombines TRBV11-3 with TRBJ1-1; D is unclear. This CDR3 spans 14 amino acids. Trimming stripped 0 bases from V and 6 bases from J, with 11 bases between. The germline CDR1 and CDR2 sequences are SGHNT and YENEEA. CDR3 loop: CASSLDTPGSEAFF. CDR3 DNA sequence: TGTGCCAGCAGCTTAGATACGCCGGGCTCTGAAGCTTTCTTT. The full variable domain, in which reference TRBV11-3 and TRBJ1-1 provide the parts outside the CDR3, is EAGVVQSPRYKIIEKKQPVAFWCNPISGHNTLYWYLQNLGQGPELLIRYENEEAVDDSQLPKDRFSAERLKGVDSTLKIQPAELGDSAVYLCASSLDTPGSEAFFGQGTRLTVV.

The chain carries TRBV4-1 and TRBJ1-3; no firm D call. The germline V and J ends were trimmed by 0 bases and 0 bases, with 9 bases remaining between them. Germline V gene lookup returns CDR1 MGHRA and CDR2 YSYEKL. The length of the CDR3 is 16 residues. The CDR3 loop is CASSQDLQSSGNTIYF. The CDR3 DNA is TGCGCCAGCAGCCAAGATCTACAAAGCTCTGGAAACACCATATATTTT.

V and J are TRBV10-3 and TRBJ2-3; possibly TRBD2 for D (6 bases). V lost 4 bases and J 2 bases, leaving 10 bases between the germline ends. CDR1 is ENHRY, CDR2 SYGVKD, per germline. The CDR3 runs to 14 residues. In DNA, the CDR3 is TGTGCCATCAGTGTGGAGGGCCCCACAGATACGCAGTATTTT. The encoded protein is CAISVEGPTDTQYF.

The V call is TRBV11-3, the J call TRBJ2-7, with 10 bases aligning to TRBD1. CDR1 is SGHNT, CDR2 YENEEA, per germline. The trim removed 5 bases at V and 2 bases at J, leaving 3 bases unmatched. The CDR3 is made up of 14 amino acids. The CDR3 loop reads CASSRDRGTYEQYF. The CDR3 nucleotides are TGTGCCAGCAGCCGGGACAGGGGTACCTACGAGCAGTACTTC.

This chain uses TRBV30 with TRBJ1-5, with D uncertain. This CDR3 has 13 residues. The V end lost 0 bases, the J end lost 9 bases, and 12 bases lay between the germline ends. Per the germline V gene, CDR1 is GTSNPN and CDR2 is SVGIG (reference sequence). CDR3 coding DNA: TGTGCCTGGAGTGTAAGAAATTCGGGGCCCCAGCATTTT. This translates into CAWSVRNSGPQHF.

The V and J genes are TRBV29-1 and TRBJ2-3, with a tentative D call TRBD1 (7 bases). The V and J ends lost 7 bases and 5 bases respectively, with 19 bases between them. CDR3 length: 14 residues. Germline values: CDR1 SQVTM, CDR2 ANQGSEA. CDR3 loop: CSAHRGPEGDTQYF. The CDR3 region has the DNA TGCAGCGCTCACAGGGGCCCGGAGGGAGATACGCAGTATTTT.

V and J are TRBV25-1 and TRBJ1-1; TRBD1 is a possible D gene (6 bases). V lost 3 bases and J 2 bases, leaving 13 bases between the germline ends. This CDR3 is built from 15 residues. The germline gives CDR1 MGHDK, CDR2 SYGVNS. CDR3 coding DNA: TGTGCCAGCAGTGATACGGCAGGGGTAAACACTGAAGCTTTCTTT. Amino acid sequence: CASSDTAGVNTEAFF.

The chain employs TRBV25-1 and TRBJ1-1; no clear D gene. The CDR3 totals 16 residues. V was trimmed by 2 bases and J by 0 bases, leaving 13 bases between them. In germline, CDR1 is MGHDK, CDR2 SYGVNS. The CDR3 here is CASSETRTHMNTEAFF. CDR3 DNA sequence: TGTGCCAGCAGTGAAACCCGGACCCACATGAACACTGAAGCTTTCTTT.

The chain links TRBV2 to TRBJ1-5; D unresolved. The CDR3 extends over 18 amino acids. Germline V gene data show CDR1 as SNHLY and CDR2 as FYNNEI. Trimming took 10 bases from V and 0 from J, leaving 25 bases between them. The CDR3, as DNA: TGTGCCACCCAGAGGGAGTCAGGTAGCACAAATAGCAATCAGCCCCAGCATTTT. It codes for CATQRESGSTNSNQPQHF.

This rearrangement joins TRBV10-3 to TRBJ2-5, with D perhaps matching TRBD1 (6 bases). V shed 0 bases and J shed 10 bases, with 15 bases lying between them. Germline V gene lookup returns CDR1 ENHRY and CDR2 SYGVKD. The CDR3 totals 14 residues. CDR3 amino acids: CAISESMAGEGQYF. For the CDR3, the DNA is TGTGCCATCAGTGAGTCTATGGCAGGGGAAGGCCAGTACTTC.

This chain joins TRBV5-6 and TRBJ2-5; TRBD2 is a possible D gene (5 bases). V was trimmed by 6 bases and J by 2 bases, leaving 17 bases between them. CDR3 length equals 15 residues. The germline V gene encodes CDR1 SGHDT and CDR2 YYEEEE. For the CDR3, the DNA is TGTGCCAGCACCGATGAAAACGGGGATCAAGAGACCCAGTACTTC. It is translated as CASTDENGDQETQYF.

The chain carries TRBV10-2 and TRBJ1-1; D is ambiguous. Germline CDR1 and CDR2: WSHSY and SAAADI. This CDR3 has 12 residues. Trimming cost V 11 bases and J 0 bases, with 10 bases left between them. For the CDR3, the DNA is TGCGCCTCCTCACGGATGAACACTGAAGCTTTCTTT. This encodes CASSRMNTEAFF.

The rearrangement links TRBV10-3 to TRBJ2-1, with D hard to call. Germline CDR1 is ENHRY and CDR2 is SYGVKD. The CDR3 has 11 residues. V shed 0 bases and J shed 9 bases, with 3 bases lying between them. This chain's CDR3 is CAISESAEQFF. DNA for the CDR3: TGTGCCATCAGTGAGTCCGCTGAGCAGTTCTTC.

The V and J genes are TRBV4-1 and TRBJ2-6, with D maybe TRBD1 (5 bases). Germline V gene data show CDR1 as MGHRA and CDR2 as YSYEKL. CDR3 length: 16 amino acids. V was shortened by 1 base and J by 2 bases, with 9 bases between the two germline ends. The CDR3 coding sequence is TGCGCCAGCAGCCAAGGATCCAGGGCTGGGGCCAACGTCCTGACTTTC. As protein: CASSQGSRAGANVLTF.

This clone has only a few counts. The rearrangement links TRBV7-9 to TRBJ1-5; D call uncertain. Trimming removed 3 bases at V and 2 bases at J, with 11 bases between. The CDR3 loop spans 15 amino acids. Germline CDR1 reads SEHNR; CDR2 reads FQNEAQ (reference sequence). The DNA for the CDR3 is TGTGCCAGCAGCTTGGCCCACGGGGGCAATCAGCCCCAGCATTTT. It translates to CASSLAHGGNQPQHF.

J is TRBJ1-3 and V is TRBV10-3; no clear D. The V end lost 4 bases, the J end lost 9 bases, and 7 bases lay between the germline ends. There are 11 residues in the CDR3. Germline values: CDR1 ENHRY, CDR2 SYGVKD. CDR3 sequence (DNA): TGTGCCATCAGTGCATCGAGCACCATATATTTT. Amino acid sequence: CAISASSTIYF.

This chain joins TRBV28 and TRBJ1-1; no reliable D call. In germline, CDR1 is MDHEN, CDR2 SYDVKM. The CDR3 runs 12 residues. V lost 6 bases to trimming and J lost 1 base, with 6 bases between them. The CDR3 reads CASRGQNTEAFF. The CDR3 DNA follows: TGTGCCAGCAGAGGGCAGAACACTGAAGCTTTCTTT.

The CDR3 DNA is TGTGCCAGCAGCTTGGCCGGGAGTAATGGCTACACCTTC. It codes for CASSLAGSNGYTF. This chain uses TRBV5-6 with TRBJ1-2; D is undetermined. There are 13 residues in the CDR3. Germline CDR1 SGHDT, CDR2 YYEEEE. V was pared by 0 bases and J by 6 bases, with 9 bases between.

The gene calls are TRBV4-1 and TRBJ2-3; TRBD2 might be the D (6 bases). Trimming took off 8 bases at V and 2 bases at J, with 14 bases between the two ends. Germline V CDR1 and CDR2: MGHRA, YSYEKL. The length of the CDR3 is 14 residues. CDR3 nucleotide sequence: TGCGCCAGCGGGCAGGGACTCTCCACAGATACGCAGTATTTT. It codes for CASGQGLSTDTQYF.

The V gene is TRBV6-6, the J gene TRBJ1-2, with D possibly matching TRBD1 (6 bases). The germline gives CDR1 MNHNY, CDR2 SVGAGI (reference sequence). The CDR3 is 15 amino acids. V was trimmed by 5 bases and J by 5 bases, leaving 18 bases between them. The CDR3 loop is CASSTQGGGPYGYTF. The CDR3 DNA reads TGTGCCAGCAGTACCCAGGGAGGGGGGCCATATGGCTACACCTTC.